The 6 T cell receptor beta chains listed next were all sequenced from one sample in a study of T cells in Graves' hyperthyroidism and ophthalmopathy. Authors of the study amplified TCR beta CDR3 regions from RNA transcripts. During a first-round RT-PCR of the TCR CDR3, the HTBI primer set was used. TCRdb re-called the multiplex PCR reads with MiXCR, one entry per CDR3 protein. The sample holds fewer than 650,000 distinct CDR3 sequences; over 45% are singletons and the top ten take about 40%. Sequenced material: peripheral blood or thyroid tissue (not recorded which). The receptors here all came from an adult woman with Graves' disease, either hyperthyroidism or ophthalmopathy (not recorded which).

This clonotype was seen a handful of times. The chain has TRBV10-3 and TRBJ2-7; D unclear. V lost 5 bases and J 7 bases, leaving 9 bases between the germline ends. The germline CDR1 and CDR2 sequences are ENHRY and SYGVKD. The CDR3 has 11 amino acids. CDR3: CAISSSREQYF. The DNA of the CDR3 is TGTGCCATCAGTTCTTCTCGTGAGCAGTACTTC.

This clonotype was found many times. This chain uses TRBV7-2 with TRBJ1-4; D is unresolved. The V end was cut by 8 bases, the J end by 3 bases, with 10 bases between. The CDR3 spans 13 residues. Germline values: CDR1 SGHTA, CDR2 FQGNSA. CDR3 sequence (DNA): TGTGCCAGCGAATTAGGACCTAATGAAAAACTGTTTTTT. Translation: CASELGPNEKLFF.

In this sample, this clonotype turned up many times. V gene TRBV5-6 combines with J gene TRBJ1-2; no definite D call. In germline, CDR1 is SGHDT, CDR2 YYEEEE. V gave up 5 bases and J gave up 5 bases, with 16 bases separating them. CDR3 length equals 14 residues. The CDR3 reads CASRPGFLSYGYTF. The CDR3 bases are TGTGCCAGCAGGCCGGGGTTTCTATCGTATGGCTACACCTTC.

This clonotype was counted ten times or more. The CDR3 here is CASSLAVAGGNSPLHF. The CDR3 DNA sequence: TGTGCCAGCAGCTTAGCGGTGGCAGGAGGGAATTCACCCCTCCACTTT. The chain uses TRBV7-2 and TRBJ1-6, with D hard to call. CDR1 SGHTA and CDR2 FQGNSA come from the germline V gene. V was shortened by 0 bases and J by 7 bases, with 13 bases between the two germline ends. The CDR3 spans 16 residues.

This chain uses TRBV9 with TRBJ2-1; TRBD1 matches at 7 bases. The CDR3 runs to 16 residues. Germline CDR1 and CDR2: SGDLS and YYNGEE. V was pared by 0 bases and J by 0 bases, with 3 bases of the junction left unmatched. CDR3 bases: TGTGCCAGCAGCGTAGAGTGGGACAGCTCCTACAATGAGCAGTTCTTC. Its protein is CASSVEWDSSYNEQFF.

In regard to this clonotype: One end of the junction varies from germline; a read error may be responsible. The chain combines TRBV7-9 with TRBJ2-5; D call uncertain. This CDR3 spans 14 amino acids. Germline V gene lookup returns CDR1 SEHNR and CDR2 FQNEAQ (reference sequence). The CDR3 loop reads CASSLLGFQETQYF. CDR3 DNA: TGCGCCAGCAGCTTACTGGGGTTTCAAGAGACCCAGTACTTC.